This TCR beta chain stems from a study of T cell responses to AZD1222 COVID-19 vaccine. The CDR3 length is 13 residues. V was shortened by 10 bases and J by 2 bases, with 12 bases between the two germline ends. From germline, CDR1 is ENHRY and CDR2 SYGVKD. The study's findings and limits: The reported proportion of spike-specific TCRs targeting unmutated variant regions was nearly half.

Comment on this clone: Its antigen remains unidentified.

This table comes from immunoSEQ multiplex PCR, and its TCRdb copy is limited to in-frame clones, with some not included. This sample carries 90,000 to 140,000 clones, around 90% of them seen once, and the ten largest clones take about 9.3%. This chain links TRBV10-3 with TRBJ1-3; no firm D call. The receptor was isolated from an adult in good health. Material: peripheral blood, obtained on day 0 of AZD1222 vaccination. The CDR3 protein is CATSGLAGNTIYF. The DNA for the CDR3 is TGTGCCACCTCAGGACTCGCTGGAAACACCATATATTTT.